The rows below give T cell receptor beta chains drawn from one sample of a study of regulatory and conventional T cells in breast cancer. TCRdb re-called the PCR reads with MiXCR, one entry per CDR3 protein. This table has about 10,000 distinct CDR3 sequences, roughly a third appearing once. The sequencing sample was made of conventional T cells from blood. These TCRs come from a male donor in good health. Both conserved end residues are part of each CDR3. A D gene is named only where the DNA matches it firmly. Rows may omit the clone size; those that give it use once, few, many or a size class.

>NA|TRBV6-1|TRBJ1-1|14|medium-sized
TGTGCCAGCAGTCGACAGGTTCTGAACACTGAAGCTTTCTTT
CASSRQVLNTEAFF
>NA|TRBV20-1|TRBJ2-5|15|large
TGCAGTGCTAGAGATGGGGCGGGGAGGATGGAGACCCAGTACTTC
CSARDGAGRMETQYF
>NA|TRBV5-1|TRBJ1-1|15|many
TGCGCCAGCAGCTTCCAGGGGATAGGGAACACTGAAGCTTTCTTT
CASSFQGIGNTEAFF
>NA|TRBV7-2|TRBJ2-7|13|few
TGTGCCAGCAGCTTAGCGGGGGTTTACGAGCAGTACTTC
CASSLAGVYEQYF
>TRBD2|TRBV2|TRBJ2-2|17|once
TGTGCCAGCAGTCTTCTAGCGGGGGGCCGCAACACCGGGGAGCTGTTTTTT
CASSLLAGGRNTGELFF
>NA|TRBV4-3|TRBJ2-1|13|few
TGCGCCAGCAGCCAAGACCAGGGCACTGAGCAGTTCTTC
CASSQDQGTEQFF
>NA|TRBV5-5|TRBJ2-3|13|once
TGTGCCAGCAGCTGGGCCCCTACAGATACGCAGTATTTT
CASSWAPTDTQYF
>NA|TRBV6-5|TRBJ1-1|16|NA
TGTGCCAGCAGTTACCTTCGGGCTCGAGGTAACACTGAAGCTTTCTTT
CASSYLRARGNTEAFF
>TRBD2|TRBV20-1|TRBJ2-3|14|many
TGCAGTGCTAGAGAAGCGGGGGGATCAGATACGCAGTATTTT
CSAREAGGSDTQYF
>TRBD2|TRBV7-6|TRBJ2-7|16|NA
TGTGCCAGCAGCTTCTTCCCGCGGGGGGTCTCCTACGAGCAGTACTTC
CASSFFPRGVSYEQYF
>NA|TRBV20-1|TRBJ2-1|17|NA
TGCAGTGCTAGGGCTTTTGTAGGGGGGGCCTCCTACAATGAGCAGTTCTTC
CSARAFVGGASYNEQFF
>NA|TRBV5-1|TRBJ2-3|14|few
TGCGCCAGCAGTCCGGGATCCTACACAGATACGCAGTATTTT
CASSPGSYTDTQYF
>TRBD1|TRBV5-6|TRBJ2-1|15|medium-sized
TGTGCCAGCAGCTACCGGGACAGGGATGGGCAGGGGCAGTTCTTC
CASSYRDRDGQGQFF
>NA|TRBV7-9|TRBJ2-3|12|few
TGTGCCAGCAGCTCCACCACAGATACGCAGTATTTT
CASSSTTDTQYF
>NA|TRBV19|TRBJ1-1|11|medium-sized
TGTGCCAGTAGGGCCGGATTTGAAGCTTTCTTT
CASRAGFEAFF
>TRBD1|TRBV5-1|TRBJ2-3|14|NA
TGCGCCAGCAGCCGGGACAGGGAGGGAGGTACGCAGTATTTT
CASSRDREGGTQYF
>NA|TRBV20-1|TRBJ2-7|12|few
TGCAGCCCCGAGGTCGGGAGATACGAGCAGTACTTC
CSPEVGRYEQYF
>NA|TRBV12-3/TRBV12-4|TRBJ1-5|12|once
TGTGCCAGCAGCCTCGGTTTTGCGCCCCAGCATTTT
CASSLGFAPQHF
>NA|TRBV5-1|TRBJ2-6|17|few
TGCGCCAGCAGCTGGGGGGGACATAATGCTGGGGCCAACGTCCTGACTTTC
CASSWGGHNAGANVLTF
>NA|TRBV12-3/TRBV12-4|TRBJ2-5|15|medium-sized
TGTGCCAGCAGTTCATACCGGGACTTCGTCGAGACCCAGTACTTC
CASSSYRDFVETQYF
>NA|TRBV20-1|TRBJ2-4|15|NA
TGCAGTGCCATCAACCCGGGGGGCGCCAAAAACATTCAGTACTTC
CSAINPGGAKNIQYF
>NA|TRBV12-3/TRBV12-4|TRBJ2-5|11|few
TGTGCCAGCAGTCCAAGAGAGACCCAGTACTTC
CASSPRETQYF
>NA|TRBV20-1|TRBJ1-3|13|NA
TGCAGTGCTCAGCCGGACGCTGGAAACACCATATATTTT
CSAQPDAGNTIYF
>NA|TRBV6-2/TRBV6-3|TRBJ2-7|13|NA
TGTGCCAGCAGTTACGGAGGGACGGGGGAGCAGTACTTC
CASSYGGTGEQYF
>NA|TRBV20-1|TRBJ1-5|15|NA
TGCAGTGCTAGAGACAACCTACCCAGCAATCAGCCCCAGCATTTT
CSARDNLPSNQPQHF
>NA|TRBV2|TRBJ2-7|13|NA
TGTGCCAGCAATTCGGGAACATACTACGAGCAGTACTTC
CASNSGTYYEQYF
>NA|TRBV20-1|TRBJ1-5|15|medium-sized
TGCAGTGCCGCGGTCCCCGGGGGGGGCAATCAGCCCCAGCATTTT
CSAAVPGGGNQPQHF
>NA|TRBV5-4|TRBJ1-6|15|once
TGTGCCAGCAGCTTGGAGAGCTCCTATAATTCACCCCTCCACTTT
CASSLESSYNSPLHF
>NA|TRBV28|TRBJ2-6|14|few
TGTGCCAGCAGCCCTACGGCAGGGGCCAACGTCCTGACTTTC
CASSPTAGANVLTF
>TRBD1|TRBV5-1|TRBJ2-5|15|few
TGCGCCAGCAGCGGGGGGACAGGAGTGGAAGAGACCCAGTACTTC
CASSGGTGVEETQYF
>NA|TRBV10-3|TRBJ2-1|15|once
TGTGCCGTCGGTAGCGTGGGCGGGCCCAACAATGAGCAGTTCTTC
CAVGSVGGPNNEQFF
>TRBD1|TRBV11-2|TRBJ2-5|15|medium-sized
TGTGCCAGCAGCTTCGACAGGGGCCTTTATGAGACCCAGTACTTC
CASSFDRGLYETQYF
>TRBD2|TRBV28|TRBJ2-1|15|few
TGTGCCAGCAGTTATCGGGGGGGCCTGTACTATGAGCAGTTCTTC
CASSYRGGLYYEQFF
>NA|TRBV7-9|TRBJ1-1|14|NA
TGTGCCAGCAGCCCGGGAAGTCCGTACACTGAAGCTTTCTTT
CASSPGSPYTEAFF
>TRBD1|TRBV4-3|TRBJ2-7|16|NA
TGCGCCAGCAGCCAAGGGGACAGGGTCCCCCTAGACGAGCAGTACTTC
CASSQGDRVPLDEQYF
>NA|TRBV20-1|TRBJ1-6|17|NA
TGCAGTGCTAGAGGGGCAGGGTTAGCGGGTCAATCTTCACCCCTCCACTTT
CSARGAGLAGQSSPLHF
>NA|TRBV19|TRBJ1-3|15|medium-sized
TGTGCCAGTAGTTGGTCAATCCCTTCTGGAAACACCATATATTTT
CASSWSIPSGNTIYF
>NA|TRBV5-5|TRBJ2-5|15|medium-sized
TGTGCCAGCAGCTTGGCCACAGGGTACCAAGAGACCCAGTACTTC
CASSLATGYQETQYF
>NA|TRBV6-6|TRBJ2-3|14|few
TGTGCCAGCAGTTACGCAGGGTTCACAGATACGCAGTATTTT
CASSYAGFTDTQYF
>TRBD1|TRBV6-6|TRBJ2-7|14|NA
TGTGCCAGCAGTTACAAGACAGGGATCTTGGAGCAGTACTTC
CASSYKTGILEQYF
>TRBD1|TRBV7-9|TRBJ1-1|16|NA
TGTGCCAGCAGCCCACGGGACAGGGGTTTCGGCACTGAAGCTTTCTTT
CASSPRDRGFGTEAFF
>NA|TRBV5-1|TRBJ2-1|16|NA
TGCGCCAGCAGCTTGAATTATCTTCTCTCCTACAATGAGCAGTTCTTC
CASSLNYLLSYNEQFF